These T cell receptor beta chains were read from a single sample in a study of blood T cell repertoires in COVID-19. Profiled with immunoSEQ multiplex PCR; TCRdb holds only in-frame clones, not every one. Of about 150,000 clones detected, around 86% appear once; the ten largest clones hold 10% to 15%. The sample comprised peripheral blood. The receptors here all came from a man between 65 and 85 years old who had recovered from COVID-19. CDR3s include the opening cysteine and the closing phenylalanine or tryptophan. The D gene is left open where the match is weak. Clone size is not always given. Where it is, it says once, few, many or a class for expanded clones.

D	V	size	J	CDR3	DNA
.	TRBV24-1	.	TRBJ1-2	CATSDFRQNYGYTF	TGTGCCACCAGTGATTTTCGACAGAACTATGGCTACACCTTC
TRBD1	TRBV5-1	.	TRBJ1-3	CASSLRQGARGNTIYF	TGCGCCAGCAGCTTAAGACAGGGGGCGAGGGGAAACACCATATATTTT
TRBD2	TRBV7-2	.	TRBJ2-1	CASSLGLAGLNEQFF	TGTGCCAGCAGCTTAGGTCTAGCGGGACTCAATGAGCAGTTCTTC
TRBD2	TRBV30	.	TRBJ2-3	CAWSVATSGRMADTQYF	TGTGCCTGGAGTGTAGCCACTAGCGGGAGGATGGCAGATACGCAGTATTTT
.	TRBV5-1	.	TRBJ2-2	CASSWRVAGELFF	TGCGCCAGCAGCTGGAGGGTGGCCGGGGAGCTGTTTTTT
.	TRBV5-1	.	TRBJ2-7	CASSLNSFYEQYF	TGCGCCAGCAGCTTGAACAGTTTCTACGAGCAGTACTTC
.	TRBV3-1/TRBV3-2	.	TRBJ2-4	CASSQEGTRKNIQYF	TGTGCCAGCAGCCAAGAGGGGACACGCAAAAACATTCAGTACTTC
.	TRBV7-2	.	TRBJ1-2	CASSPNSVANYGYTF	TGTGCCAGCAGCCCCAATTCGGTGGCTAACTATGGCTACACCTTC
TRBD1	TRBV5-6	once	TRBJ2-2	CASSLAGQGTRWDTGELFF	TGTGCCAGCAGCTTGGCGGGACAGGGGACTAGATGGGACACCGGGGAGCTGTTTTTT
.	TRBV18	.	TRBJ1-2	CASSPPGHANYGYTF	TGTGCCAGCTCTCCGCCGGGACACGCAAACTATGGCTACACCTTC
TRBD2	TRBV11-1	.	TRBJ2-7	CASSLSPAGGSYEQYF	TGTGCCAGCAGCTTATCCCCAGCGGGAGGATCCTACGAGCAGTACTTC
.	TRBV6-2/TRBV6-3	.	TRBJ1-1	CASSYSTGIVAEAFF	TGTGCCAGCAGTTACTCCACAGGGATAGTCGCTGAAGCTTTCTTT
TRBD2	TRBV6-6	.	TRBJ2-7	CASKQGLADSYEQYF	TGTGCCAGCAAACAGGGACTAGCGGACTCCTACGAGCAGTACTTC
TRBD2	TRBV27	.	TRBJ2-2	CASSFARTSGNTGELFF	TGTGCCAGCAGTTTCGCCCGGACTAGCGGGAACACCGGGGAGCTGTTTTTT
.	TRBV5-6	.	TRBJ1-1	CASSLGTAVSEAFF	TGTGCCAGCAGCTTGGGGACAGCCGTTTCTGAAGCTTTCTTT
.	TRBV5-5	few	TRBJ1-2	CASSLAWIDYGYTF	TGTGCCAGCAGCTTAGCGTGGATCGACTATGGCTACACCTTC
.	TRBV5-6	.	TRBJ2-1	CASSRLGNLGNEQFF	TGTGCCAGCAGCCGTCTCGGGAACCTCGGCAATGAGCAGTTCTTC
.	TRBV9	.	TRBJ2-3	CASSVTGGQGPRTQYF	TGTGCCAGCAGCGTTACCGGGGGGCAAGGTCCTCGTACGCAGTATTTT
.	TRBV7-9	few	TRBJ2-3	CASSGRGSTDTQYF	TGTGCCAGCAGCGGCAGGGGTAGCACAGATACGCAGTATTTT
TRBD2	TRBV29-1	.	TRBJ2-1	CSGLAGGGEQFF	TGCAGCGGCCTAGCGGGAGGCGGTGAGCAGTTCTTC
TRBD2	TRBV19	once	TRBJ2-1	CASSRRTSGRRNEQFF	TGTGCCAGTAGTCGGCGGACTAGCGGGAGAAGAAATGAGCAGTTCTTC
TRBD2	TRBV11-1	.	TRBJ2-2	CASSPTSGREAGELFF	TGTGCCAGCAGCCCGACTAGCGGGAGGGAGGCGGGGGAGCTGTTTTTT
.	TRBV7-2	.	TRBJ2-7	CASSLRGTFYEQYF	TGTGCCAGCAGCTTACGAGGTACTTTTTACGAGCAGTACTTC
TRBD1	TRBV7-2	.	TRBJ2-1	CASSLWTGGAYNEQFF	TGTGCCAGCAGCCTGTGGACAGGGGGCGCCTACAATGAGCAGTTCTTC
TRBD2	TRBV9	.	TRBJ2-3	CASSVVASGAGDTQYF	TGTGCCAGCAGCGTAGTGGCTAGCGGAGCAGGAGATACGCAGTATTTT
.	TRBV7-9	.	TRBJ1-1	CASSTIGDGNTEAFF	TGTGCCAGCAGCACCATCGGGGATGGGAACACTGAAGCTTTCTTT
.	TRBV5-4	.	TRBJ1-4	CASSKAANEKLFF	TGTGCCAGCAGCAAGGCGGCTAATGAAAAACTGTTTTTT